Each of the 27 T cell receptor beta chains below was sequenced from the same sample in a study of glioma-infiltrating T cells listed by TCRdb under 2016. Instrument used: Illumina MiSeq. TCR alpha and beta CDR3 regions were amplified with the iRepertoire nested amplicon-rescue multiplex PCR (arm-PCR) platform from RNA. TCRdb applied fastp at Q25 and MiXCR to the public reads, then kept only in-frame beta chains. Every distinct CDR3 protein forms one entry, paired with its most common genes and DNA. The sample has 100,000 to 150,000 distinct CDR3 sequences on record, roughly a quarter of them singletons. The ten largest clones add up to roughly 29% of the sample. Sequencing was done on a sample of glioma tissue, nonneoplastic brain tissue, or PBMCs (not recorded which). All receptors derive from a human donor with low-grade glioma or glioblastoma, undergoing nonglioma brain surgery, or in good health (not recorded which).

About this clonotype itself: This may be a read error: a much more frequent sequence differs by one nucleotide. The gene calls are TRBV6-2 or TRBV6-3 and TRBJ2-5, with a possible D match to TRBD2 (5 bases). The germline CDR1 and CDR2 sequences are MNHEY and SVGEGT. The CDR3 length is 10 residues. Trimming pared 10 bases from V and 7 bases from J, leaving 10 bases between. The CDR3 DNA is TGTGCCACTAGCCGAGGGACCCAGTACTTC. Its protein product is CATSRGTQYF.

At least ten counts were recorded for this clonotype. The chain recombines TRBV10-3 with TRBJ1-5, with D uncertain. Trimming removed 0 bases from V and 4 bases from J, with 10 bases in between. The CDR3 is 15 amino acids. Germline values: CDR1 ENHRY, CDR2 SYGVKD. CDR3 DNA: TGTGCCATCAGTGAGTCGGCAGACCGAAATCAGCCCCAGCATTTT. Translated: CAISESADRNQPQHF.

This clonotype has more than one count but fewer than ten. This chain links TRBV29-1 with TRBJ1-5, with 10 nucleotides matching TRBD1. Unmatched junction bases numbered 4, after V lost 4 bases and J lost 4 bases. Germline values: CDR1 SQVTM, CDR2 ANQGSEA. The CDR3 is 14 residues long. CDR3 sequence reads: CSVGGTGVNQPQHF. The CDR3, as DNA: TGCAGCGTTGGGGGGACAGGGGTTAATCAGCCCCAGCATTTT.

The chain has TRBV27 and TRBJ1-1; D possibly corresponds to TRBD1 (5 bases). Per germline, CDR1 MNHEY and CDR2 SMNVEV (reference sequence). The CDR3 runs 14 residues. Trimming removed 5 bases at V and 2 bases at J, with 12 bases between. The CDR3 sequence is CASSGGRSNTEAFF. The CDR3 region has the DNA TGTGCCAGCAGTGGGGGTAGATCTAACACTGAAGCTTTCTTT.

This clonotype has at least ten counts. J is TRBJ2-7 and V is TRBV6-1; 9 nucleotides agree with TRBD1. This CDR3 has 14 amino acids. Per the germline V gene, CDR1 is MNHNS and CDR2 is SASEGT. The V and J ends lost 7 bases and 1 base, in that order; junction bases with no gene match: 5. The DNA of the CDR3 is TGTGCCAGCACCGGACAGGGGAGGTCCTACGAGCAGTACGTC. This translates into CASTGQGRSYEQYV.

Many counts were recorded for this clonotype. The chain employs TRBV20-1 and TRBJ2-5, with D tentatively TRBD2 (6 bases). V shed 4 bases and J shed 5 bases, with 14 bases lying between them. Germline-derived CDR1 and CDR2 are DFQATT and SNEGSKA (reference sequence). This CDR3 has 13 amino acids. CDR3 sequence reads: CSAIFNAGETQYF. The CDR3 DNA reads TGCAGTGCTATCTTCAACGCGGGGGAGACCCAGTACTTC.

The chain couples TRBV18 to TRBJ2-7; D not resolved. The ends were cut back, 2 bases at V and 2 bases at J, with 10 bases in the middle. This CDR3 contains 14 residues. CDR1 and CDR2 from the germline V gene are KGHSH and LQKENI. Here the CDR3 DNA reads TGTGCCAGCTCACCAAGAGGCAGGCCCTACGAGCAGTACGTC. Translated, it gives CASSPRGRPYEQYV.

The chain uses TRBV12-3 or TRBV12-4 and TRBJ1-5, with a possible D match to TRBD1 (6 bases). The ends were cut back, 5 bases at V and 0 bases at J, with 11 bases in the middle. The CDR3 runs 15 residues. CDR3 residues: CASSKRTVSNQPQHF. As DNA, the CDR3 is TGTGCCAGCAGTAAGCGGACAGTTAGCAATCAGCCCCAGCATTTT.

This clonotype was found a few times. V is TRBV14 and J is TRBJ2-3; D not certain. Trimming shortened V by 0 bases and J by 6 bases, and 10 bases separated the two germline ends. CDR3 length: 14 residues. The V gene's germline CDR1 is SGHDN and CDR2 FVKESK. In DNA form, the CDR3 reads TGTGCCAGCAGCCAAGATGGGTATTGGGATACGCAGTATTTT. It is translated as CASSQDGYWDTQYF.

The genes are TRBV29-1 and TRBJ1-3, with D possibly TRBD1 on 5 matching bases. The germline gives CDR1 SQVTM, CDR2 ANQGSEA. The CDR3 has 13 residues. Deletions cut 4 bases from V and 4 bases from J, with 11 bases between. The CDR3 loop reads CSVAGGGGNTIYF. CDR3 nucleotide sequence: TGCAGCGTTGCCGGGGGAGGCGGAAACACCATATATTTT.

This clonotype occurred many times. CDR3 DNA: TGTGCCACCAGCAGAGGGGCCAACTCCTACAATGAGCAGTTCTTC. It yields the protein CATSRGANSYNEQFF. The rearrangement uses TRBV15 and TRBJ2-1; no firm D call. Trimming took 1 base from V and 0 from J, leaving 7 bases between them. The CDR3 length is 15 residues. The V gene's germline CDR1 is LNHNV and CDR2 YYDKDF (reference sequence). Looking up the rest from reference TRBV15 and TRBJ2-1 gives the full variable domain: DAMVIQNPRYQVTQFGKPVTLSCSQTLNHNVMYWYQQKSSQAPKLLFHYYDKDFNNEADTPDNFQSRRPNTSFCFLDIRSPGLGDTAMYLCATSRGANSYNEQFFGPGTRLTVL.

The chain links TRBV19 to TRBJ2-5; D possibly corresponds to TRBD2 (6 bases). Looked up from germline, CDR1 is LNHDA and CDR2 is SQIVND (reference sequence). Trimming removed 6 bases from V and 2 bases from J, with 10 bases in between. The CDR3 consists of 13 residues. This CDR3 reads CASREGPQETQYF. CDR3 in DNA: TGTGCCAGTAGGGAGGGACCTCAAGAGACCCAGTACTTC.

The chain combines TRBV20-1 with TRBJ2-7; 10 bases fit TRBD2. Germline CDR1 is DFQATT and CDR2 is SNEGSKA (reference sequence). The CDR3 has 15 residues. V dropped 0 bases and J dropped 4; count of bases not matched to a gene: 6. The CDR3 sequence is CSARDGTSGIYEQYV. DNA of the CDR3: TGCAGTGCTAGAGATGGAACTAGCGGGATATACGAGCAGTACGTC.

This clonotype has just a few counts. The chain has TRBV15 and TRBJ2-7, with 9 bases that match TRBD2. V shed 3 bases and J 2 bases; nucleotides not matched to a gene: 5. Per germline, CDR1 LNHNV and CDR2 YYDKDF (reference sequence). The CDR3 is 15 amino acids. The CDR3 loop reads CATSREAGGTYEQYV. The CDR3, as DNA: TGTGCCACCAGCAGGGAAGCGGGGGGAACCTACGAGCAGTACGTC.

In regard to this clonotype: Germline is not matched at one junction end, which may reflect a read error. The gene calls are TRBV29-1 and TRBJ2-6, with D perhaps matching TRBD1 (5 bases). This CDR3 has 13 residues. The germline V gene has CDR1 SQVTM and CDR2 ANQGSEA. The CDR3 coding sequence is TGCAGCGTTCGTGTTTATGGGGCCAACGTCCTGACTTTT. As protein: CSVRVYGANVLTF.

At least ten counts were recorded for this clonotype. In DNA form, the CDR3 reads TGTGCCAGCAGTGCACTAAGGACGAAAGAGACCCAGTACTTC. This encodes CASSALRTKETQYF. This chain joins TRBV25-1 and TRBJ2-5; unclear D gene. This CDR3 spans 14 amino acids. Germline V gene data show CDR1 as MGHDK and CDR2 as SYGVNS. The ends were cut back, 4 bases at V and 3 bases at J, with 12 bases in the middle. The full variable domain, in which reference TRBV25-1 and TRBJ2-5 provide the parts outside the CDR3, is EADIYQTPRYLVIGTGKKITLECSQTMGHDKMYWYQQDPGMELHLIHYSYGVNSTEKGDLSSESTVSRIRTEHFPLTLESARPSHTSQYLCASSALRTKETQYFGPGTRLLVL.

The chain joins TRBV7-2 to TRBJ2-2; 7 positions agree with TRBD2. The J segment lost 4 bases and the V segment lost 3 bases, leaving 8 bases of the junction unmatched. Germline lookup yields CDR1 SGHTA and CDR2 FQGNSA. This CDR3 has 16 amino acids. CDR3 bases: TGTGCCAGCAGCTTCCAAGCGGGAACGTCCACCGGGGAGCTGTTTTTT. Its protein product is CASSFQAGTSTGELFF.

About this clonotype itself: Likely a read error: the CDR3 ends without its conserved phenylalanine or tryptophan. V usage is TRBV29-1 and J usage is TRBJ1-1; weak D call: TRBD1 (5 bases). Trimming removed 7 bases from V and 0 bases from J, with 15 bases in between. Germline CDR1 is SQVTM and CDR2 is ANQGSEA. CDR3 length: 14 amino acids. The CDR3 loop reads CSAREGWVNTEAFS. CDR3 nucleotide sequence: TGCAGCGCCCGGGAGGGGTGGGTGAACACTGAAGCTTTCTCT.

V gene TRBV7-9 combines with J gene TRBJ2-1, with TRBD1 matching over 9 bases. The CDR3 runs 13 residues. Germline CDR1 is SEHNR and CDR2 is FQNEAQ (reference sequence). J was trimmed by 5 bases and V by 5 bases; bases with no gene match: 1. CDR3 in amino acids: CASSRTGDNEQFF. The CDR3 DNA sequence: TGTGCCAGCAGCAGGACAGGGGACAATGAGCAGTTCTTC.

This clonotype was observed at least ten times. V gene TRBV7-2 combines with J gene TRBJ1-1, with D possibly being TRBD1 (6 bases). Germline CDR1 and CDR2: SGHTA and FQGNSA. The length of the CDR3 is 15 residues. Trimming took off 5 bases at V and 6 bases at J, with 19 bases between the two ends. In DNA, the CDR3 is TGTGCCAGCAGCCGTGTTGGGACACCGTACCCTGAAGCTTTCTTT. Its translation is CASSRVGTPYPEAFF. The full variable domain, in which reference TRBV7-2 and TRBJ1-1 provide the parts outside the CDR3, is GAGVSQSPSNKVTEKGKDVELRCDPISGHTALYWYRQSLGQGLEFLIYFQGNSAPDKSGLPSDRFSAERTGGSVSTLTIQRTQQEDSAVYLCASSRVGTPYPEAFFGQGTRLTVV.

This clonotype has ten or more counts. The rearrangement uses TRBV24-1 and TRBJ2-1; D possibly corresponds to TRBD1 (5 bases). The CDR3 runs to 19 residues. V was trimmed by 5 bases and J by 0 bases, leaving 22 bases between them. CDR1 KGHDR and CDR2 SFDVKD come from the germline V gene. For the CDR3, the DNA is TGTGCCACCAGTGGGGCCCAAGGGGAAAGCGTTAGCTCCTACAATGAGCAGTTCTTC. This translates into CATSGAQGESVSSYNEQFF.

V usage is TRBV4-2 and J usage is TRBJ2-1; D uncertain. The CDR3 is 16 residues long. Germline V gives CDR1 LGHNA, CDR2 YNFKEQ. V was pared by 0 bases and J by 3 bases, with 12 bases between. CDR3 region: CASSQEVSPGYNEQFF. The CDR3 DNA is TGTGCCAGCAGCCAAGAGGTGTCTCCAGGCTACAATGAGCAGTTCTTC.

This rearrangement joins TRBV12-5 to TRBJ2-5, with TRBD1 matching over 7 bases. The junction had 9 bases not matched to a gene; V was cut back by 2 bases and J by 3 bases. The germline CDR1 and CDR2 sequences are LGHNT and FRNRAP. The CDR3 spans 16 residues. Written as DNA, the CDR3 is TGTGCTAGTGGTTTGCAATACGGGACAGCAAAAGAGACCCAGTACTTC. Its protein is CASGLQYGTAKETQYF.

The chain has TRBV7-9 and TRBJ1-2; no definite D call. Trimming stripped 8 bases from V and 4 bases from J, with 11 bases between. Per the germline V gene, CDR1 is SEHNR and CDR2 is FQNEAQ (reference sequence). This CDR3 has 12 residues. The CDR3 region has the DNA TGTGCCAGCTCGGAGGCTGCCTATGGCTACACCTTC. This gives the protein CASSEAAYGYTF.

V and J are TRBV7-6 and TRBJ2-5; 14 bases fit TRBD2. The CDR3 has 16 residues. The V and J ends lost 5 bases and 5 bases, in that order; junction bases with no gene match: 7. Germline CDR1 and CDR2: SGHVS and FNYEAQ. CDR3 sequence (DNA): TGTGCCAGCAGCCCCAGGACTAGCGGGGGGTGGGAGACCCAGTACTTC. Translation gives CASSPRTSGGWETQYF.

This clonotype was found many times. The CDR3 DNA reads as TGCAGTGCGCCCGGGACAACGAACACTGAAGCTTTCTTT. Translated: CSAPGTTNTEAFF. The chain has TRBV20-1 and TRBJ1-1; D possibly corresponds to TRBD1 (6 bases). With 6 bases removed from V and 1 base from J, the gap between germline ends came to 12 bases. The CDR3 runs to 13 residues. From germline, CDR1 is DFQATT and CDR2 SNEGSKA (reference sequence).

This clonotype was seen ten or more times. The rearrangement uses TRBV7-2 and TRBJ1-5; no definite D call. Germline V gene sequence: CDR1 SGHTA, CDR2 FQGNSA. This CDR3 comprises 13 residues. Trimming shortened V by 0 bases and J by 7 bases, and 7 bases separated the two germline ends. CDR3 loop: CASSLALRQPQHF. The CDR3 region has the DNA TGTGCCAGCAGCTTAGCCCTCCGACAGCCCCAGCATTTT.